One sample yielded the 24 T cell receptor beta chains listed below, sequenced in a study of cytomegalovirus exposure and HLA in healthy donors. Use of 60 Vbeta and 13 Jbeta primers characterized the PCR. TCRdb's table, derived via immunoSEQ multiplex PCR, lists solely in-frame clones and lacks some. The sample has roughly 200,000 clones; 65% to 80% are singletons. The sample taken for sequencing was PBMCs. These receptors originate from a man aged 45 to 65 in good health and CMV-seronegative.

The V and J genes are TRBV4-1 and TRBJ1-5; 9 bases agree with TRBD1. This CDR3 region has 16 residues. With V trimmed by 3 bases and J by 0 bases, 3 bases remained unmatched. Germline V gene lookup returns CDR1 MGHRA and CDR2 YSYEKL. The CDR3 DNA reads TGCGCCAGCAGCCAGGACAGGGGCTCTAGCAATCAGCCCCAGCATTTT. It specifies CASSQDRGSSNQPQHF.

The chain joins TRBV10-3 to TRBJ1-4; D is unclear. This CDR3 spans 14 amino acids. Trimming stripped 10 bases from V and 0 bases from J, with 12 bases between. Germline-derived CDR1 and CDR2 are ENHRY and SYGVKD. The CDR3 reads CATSPGATNEKLFF. DNA of the CDR3: TGTGCCACTTCCCCGGGAGCAACTAATGAAAAACTGTTTTTT.

On this clone itself: At one of its ends the junction is not consistent with the germline gene, which may arise from a read error. The CDR3 DNA is TGTGCCAGCAGTTACGCACCAGGGGAGGGACGCGGCTACACCTTC. Its protein product is CASSYAPGEGRGYTF. The chain employs TRBV10-3 and TRBJ1-2, with TRBD1 as a possible D gene (6 bases). Germline V lookup: CDR1 ENHRY, CDR2 SYGVKD. The CDR3 is 15 residues long.

The DNA of the CDR3 is TGCAGCGCCACAGGGGGCTCGGTTAATGAGCAGTTCTTC. Residues: CSATGGSVNEQFF. The J gene is TRBJ2-1, the V gene TRBV29-1; 9 bases align to TRBD1. CDR1 is SQVTM and CDR2 is ANQGSEA in the germline V gene. The ends lost 7 bases at V and 7 bases at J; junction bases unmatched: 8. The CDR3 loop spans 13 amino acids.

This clone has just a few counts. The gene calls are TRBV28 and TRBJ2-3; TRBD1 matches at 10 bases. The CDR3 has 14 residues. V lost 8 bases, J lost 2 bases, and 4 bases stayed unmatched. Germline V gives CDR1 MDHEN, CDR2 SYDVKM. The CDR3 sequence: CASRTGGDTDTQYF. The CDR3 nucleotides are TGTGCCAGCCGGACAGGGGGGGACACAGATACGCAGTATTTT.

The chain has TRBV7-9 and TRBJ2-2; a weak D match, TRBD1 (6 bases). The V and J ends lost 6 bases and 0 bases respectively, with 11 bases between them. The CDR3 runs to 15 residues. CDR1 and CDR2 (germline): SEHNR, FQNEAQ (reference sequence). The CDR3 DNA is TGTGCCAGCAGACTACAGGGTGCGAACACCGGGGAGCTGTTTTTT. Translating gives CASRLQGANTGELFF.

The CDR3 sequence is CASSVDRNQETQYF. DNA for the CDR3: TGTGCCAGCAGTGTGGACAGGAACCAAGAGACCCAGTACTTC. V is TRBV27 and J is TRBJ2-5; 7 positions match TRBD1. V was clipped by 5 bases and J by 0 bases; unmatched bases: 3. CDR1 MNHEY and CDR2 SMNVEV come from the germline V gene (reference sequence). This CDR3 contains 14 residues.

In DNA form, the CDR3 reads TGTGCCAGCAGAGGACTAGCGGGAGCTTACGAGCAGTACTTC. Its protein product is CASRGLAGAYEQYF. The chain is built from TRBV2 and TRBJ2-7; 13 bases are a match to TRBD2. J lost 4 bases, V lost 6 bases, and 3 bases had no gene match. The germline CDR1 and CDR2 sequences are SNHLY and FYNNEI. The CDR3 spans 14 residues.

The chain combines TRBV6-1 with TRBJ1-5; D perhaps matches TRBD1 (6 bases). V was cut by 1 base and J by 9 bases, with 22 bases left in between. Per the germline V gene, CDR1 is MNHNS and CDR2 is SASEGT. The CDR3 covers 17 residues. CDR3 protein: CASSEVIGTRSHWPQHF. The DNA of the CDR3 is TGTGCCAGCAGTGAAGTGATTGGGACAAGGAGCCATTGGCCCCAGCATTTT.

V usage is TRBV6-1 and J usage is TRBJ2-5; the match to TRBD1 covers 9 bases. The germline CDR1 and CDR2 sequences are MNHNS and SASEGT. The V and J ends lost 6 bases and 2 bases, in that order; junction bases with no gene match: 4. The CDR3 covers 14 residues. CDR3 bases: TGTGCCAGCAGCCTGGGACAGGGTCAAGAGACCCAGTACTTC. Amino acid sequence: CASSLGQGQETQYF.

The chain employs TRBV30 and TRBJ1-3; 9 positions match TRBD1. Germline V CDR1 and CDR2: GTSNPN, SVGIG (reference sequence). The CDR3 sequence is 16 residues long. Trimming cost V 0 bases and J 7 bases; bases outside gene matches: 10. This chain's CDR3 is CAWSVEWDRVSNTIYF. The CDR3 DNA reads as TGTGCCTGGAGTGTAGAATGGGACAGGGTTTCGAACACCATATATTTT.

This clone was recorded once. The DNA for the CDR3 is TGTGCCAGCAGCGTCGGACTAGCGGGAGGTTCCTACGAGCAGTACTTC. Residues: CASSVGLAGGSYEQYF. The gene calls are TRBV9 and TRBJ2-7, with 14 bases lining up with TRBD2. Germline V gene sequence: CDR1 SGDLS, CDR2 YYNGEE. J lost 1 base, V lost 2 bases, and 2 bases had no gene match. The length of the CDR3 is 16 residues.

This clone was detected only once. It is likely a read error, because the conserved phenylalanine at the end of the CDR3 is missing. CDR3 sequence: CASSPAKHYGYTS. CDR3 coding DNA: TGTGCCAGCAGTCCAGCTAAACACTATGGCTACACCTCC. The chain recombines TRBV28 with TRBJ1-2; no clear D gene. The CDR3 sequence is 13 residues long. The V gene lost 5 bases and the J gene lost 3 bases, with 10 bases spanning the gap. The V gene's germline CDR1 is MDHEN and CDR2 SYDVKM.

This clone occurred once. The chain carries TRBV7-3 and TRBJ2-1; TRBD2 matches 13 bases. Germline assignment: CDR1 SGHTA and CDR2 FQGTGA. The J segment lost 6 bases and the V segment lost 4 bases, leaving 12 bases of the junction unmatched. The CDR3 is 18 residues long. DNA of the CDR3: TGTGCCAGCAGCTCACAGACCGGGACTAGCGGGGCAACCAATGAGCAGTTCTTC. Translating gives CASSSQTGTSGATNEQFF.

The count of this clone is one. This chain joins TRBV28 and TRBJ1-4, with TRBD1 matching over 10 bases. This CDR3 is built from 16 residues. Germline V lookup: CDR1 MDHEN, CDR2 SYDVKM. The J segment lost 7 bases and the V segment lost 6 bases, leaving 11 bases of the junction unmatched. CDR3 sequence reads: CASSLLGTGDSEKLFF. In nucleotides, the CDR3 is TGTGCCAGCAGCCTCCTTGGGACAGGGGATTCTGAAAAACTGTTTTTT.

This clone was seen a single time. The chain links TRBV11-2 to TRBJ2-7; D is ambiguous. Germline values: CDR1 SGHAT, CDR2 FQNNGV. The CDR3 has 11 residues. Trimming removed 5 bases at V and 3 bases at J, with 5 bases between. DNA of the CDR3: TGTGCCAGCAGCCCCTTCTACGAGCAGTACTTC. It is translated as CASSPFYEQYF.

The table lists this clone with a few counts. This rearrangement joins TRBV7-2 to TRBJ2-7; 15 positions match TRBD2. The CDR3 loop spans 17 amino acids. The trim removed 4 bases at V and 6 bases at J, leaving 10 bases unmatched. The V gene's germline CDR1 is SGHTA and CDR2 FQGNSA. This CDR3 reads CASSSPGLAGGLGEQYF. The CDR3, as DNA: TGTGCCAGCAGCTCGCCGGGACTAGCGGGAGGCCTCGGCGAGCAGTACTTC.

The chain links TRBV6-4 to TRBJ2-2; 7 bases are shared with TRBD1. V gave up 6 bases and J gave up 3 bases; unmatched junction bases: 7. The germline gives CDR1 MRHNA, CDR2 SNTAGT. The CDR3 sequence is 15 residues long. The CDR3, as DNA: TGTGCCAGCAGGAGGGAAGACAGGGACACCGGGGAGCTGTTTTTT. Its protein is CASRREDRDTGELFF.

This chain uses TRBV10-1 with TRBJ1-1; 7 bases agree with TRBD1. The germline V gene encodes CDR1 WNHNN and CDR2 SYGVQD (reference sequence). With V trimmed by 5 bases and J by 4 bases, 7 bases remained unmatched. The CDR3 runs 14 residues. For the CDR3, the DNA is TGCGCCAGCAGTAGAGGGACAGCTGGCACTGAAGCTTTCTTT. It encodes CASSRGTAGTEAFF.

This chain links TRBV19 with TRBJ1-2; 7 bases match TRBD1. The germline V gene encodes CDR1 LNHDA and CDR2 SQIVND (reference sequence). J was trimmed by 3 bases and V by 4 bases; bases with no gene match: 8. This CDR3 has 15 residues. CDR3 sequence: CASSTATGTDYGYTF. The CDR3 DNA reads as TGTGCCAGTAGTACGGCTACCGGGACAGACTATGGCTACACCTTC.

The chain employs TRBV28 and TRBJ1-2, with 7 bases identical to TRBD1. There are 13 residues in the CDR3. In germline, CDR1 is MDHEN, CDR2 SYDVKM. Trimming took 5 bases from V and 8 from J; bases not matched to a gene: 8. The chain's CDR3 is CASSIQGSGGYTF. The CDR3 nucleotides are TGTGCCAGCAGTATACAGGGGAGCGGAGGCTACACCTTC.

The chain recombines TRBV11-3 with TRBJ2-3, with 7 bases that match TRBD2. The V segment lost 1 base and the J segment 2 bases; nucleotides outside the gene matches: 6. Germline V gene sequence: CDR1 SGHNT, CDR2 YENEEA. The length of the CDR3 is 16 residues. The CDR3 DNA reads TGTGCCAGCAGCTTAGGACTAGCACCCAACACAGATACGCAGTATTTT. It encodes CASSLGLAPNTDTQYF.

The rearrangement joins TRBV27 to TRBJ2-6, with D uncertain. V was trimmed by 4 bases and J by 0 bases, leaving 4 bases between them. CDR3 size: 14 residues. The germline V gene has CDR1 MNHEY and CDR2 SMNVEV (reference sequence). CDR3 sequence reads: CASSSLSGANVLTF. In DNA form, the CDR3 reads TGTGCCAGCAGTTCCCTCTCTGGGGCCAACGTCCTGACTTTC.

Concerning this clone: Other DNA sequences in this specimen translate into the identical CDR3. The chain couples TRBV28 to TRBJ1-5, with 9 positions matching TRBD1. Germline loops: CDR1 MDHEN, CDR2 SYDVKM. Trimming took 3 bases from V and 0 from J; bases not matched to a gene: 3. The CDR3 consists of 16 residues. CDR3 sequence (DNA): TGTGCCAGCAGTTTGTCGGGACAGGGTAGCAATCAGCCCCAGCATTTT. It translates to CASSLSGQGSNQPQHF. The whole variable domain, remainder taken from reference TRBV28 and TRBJ1-5, is DVKVTQSSRYLVKRTGEKVFLECVQDMDHENMFWYRQDPGLGLRLIYFSYDVKMKEKGDIPEGYSVSREKKERFSLILESASTNQTSMYLCASSLSGQGSNQPQHFGDGTRLSIL.